The source of this TCR beta chain is a study of blood T cell repertoires in COVID-19. Study in general: Sites across the United States, Italy and Spain contributed samples from acute and convalescent COVID-19. Sample material is recorded as cDNA or gDNA derived from T cells, B-cell-depleted T cells, or PBMCs.

Per the original methods: The authors estimated nucleated cell counts from reference gene primer amplification. Here immunoSEQ multiplex PCR was the method, and the copy in TCRdb shows in-frame clones only, minus some. The DNA gave D and trimming, while V, J and clone size come from that table. The repertoire holds approximately 100,000 clones, with 85% as singletons. This clone was detected only once. The CDR3 is 15 amino acids. Trimming removed 4 bases from V and 7 bases from J; junction bases left unmatched: 6. In germline, CDR1 is SGHDT, CDR2 YYEEEE. This chain links TRBV5-6 with TRBJ2-1, with 12 bases aligning to TRBD2. This TCR derives from a woman in her seventies with active or convalescent COVID-19. What was sequenced was peripheral blood. CDR3 sequence (DNA): TGTGCCAGCAGCCCACTAGCGGGAGGAGGAAATGAGCAGTTCTTC. Its translation is CASSPLAGGGNEQFF.